The 15 T cell receptor beta chains below were found in one sample sequenced in a study of T cells in Graves' hyperthyroidism and ophthalmopathy. TCR beta CDR3 regions were amplified from RNA transcripts. The HTBI primer set served for first-round RT-PCR of the TCR CDR3. A single record per CDR3 protein comes from TCRdb applying MiXCR to the multiplex PCR reads. The table lists fewer than 800,000 distinct CDR3 sequences, about 17% of them singletons. Sequenced: blood. All receptors derive from a man younger than 30 with Graves' hyperthyroidism.

The chain links TRBV20-1 to TRBJ1-4, with no clear D. The germline CDR1 and CDR2 sequences are DFQATT and SNEGSKA (reference sequence). The V end lost 1 base, the J end lost 7 bases, and 10 bases lay between the germline ends. The CDR3 spans 13 residues. CDR3 in amino acids: CSARGQLGEKLFF. DNA for the CDR3: TGCAGTGCTAGAGGGCAGCTGGGTGAAAAACTGTTTTTT.

In this sample, this clonotype turned up a few times. V and J are TRBV20-1 and TRBJ2-1, with 9 bases lining up with TRBD2. The CDR3 is made up of 13 amino acids. Trimming cost V 7 bases and J 1 base; bases outside gene matches: 2. Germline CDR1 is DFQATT and CDR2 is SNEGSKA (reference sequence). Written as DNA, the CDR3 is TGCAGTGTTAGCGGGGGTTCCTACAATGAGCAGTTCTTC. Translation: CSVSGGSYNEQFF.

This rearrangement joins TRBV30 to TRBJ1-1, with 8 bases that match TRBD1. The length of the CDR3 is 16 residues. Germline-derived CDR1 and CDR2 are GTSNPN and SVGIG (reference sequence). Trimming took 1 base from V and 2 from J; bases not matched to a gene: 9. The CDR3 sequence is CAWSEGTGPSNTEAFF. The CDR3 DNA is TGTGCCTGGAGTGAAGGGACAGGTCCCTCTAACACTGAAGCTTTCTTT.

This clonotype has just a few counts. This chain joins TRBV27 and TRBJ2-1, with 12 bases fitting TRBD2. There are 14 residues in the CDR3. V lost 6 bases to trimming and J lost 9 bases; unmatched junction nucleotides: 6. Germline lookup yields CDR1 MNHEY and CDR2 SMNVEV (reference sequence). The CDR3 protein is CASRGPGLAGEQFF. CDR3 in DNA: TGTGCCAGCAGAGGACCGGGACTAGCGGGTGAGCAGTTCTTC.

This clonotype has more than one count but fewer than ten. CDR3 sequence: CSVEGTSGRSEQFF. DNA for the CDR3: TGCAGCGTTGAGGGGACTAGCGGGAGAAGTGAGCAGTTCTTC. The chain has TRBV29-1 and TRBJ2-1, with 14 bases matching TRBD2. V gave up 3 bases and J gave up 9 bases; unmatched junction bases: 4. CDR1 is SQVTM and CDR2 is ANQGSEA in the germline V gene. The CDR3 spans 14 residues.

This clonotype was picked up many times. This chain joins TRBV28 and TRBJ2-5, with D unresolved. V was pared by 7 bases and J by 5 bases, with 17 bases between. This CDR3 has 14 amino acids. CDR1 MDHEN and CDR2 SYDVKM come from the germline V gene. CDR3 bases: TGTGCCAGCACAGGTTCGGGTTTAGGCGAGACCCAGTACTTC. It specifies CASTGSGLGETQYF.

Only a few counts were recorded for this clonotype. CDR3 sequence (DNA): TGTGCCAGCAGTGGGACGGACTCAACTAATGAAAAACTGTTTTTT. It is translated as CASSGTDSTNEKLFF. The chain uses TRBV5-6 and TRBJ1-4; weak D call: TRBD1 (5 bases). The length of the CDR3 is 15 residues. Trimming took off 5 bases at V and 0 bases at J, with 11 bases between the two ends. The germline CDR1 and CDR2 sequences are SGHDT and YYEEEE.

At least ten counts were recorded for this clonotype. The J gene is TRBJ1-1, the V gene TRBV12-5; a weak D match, TRBD1 (5 bases). This CDR3 spans 15 amino acids. V lost 1 base and J 3 bases, leaving 12 bases between the germline ends. Germline V gene lookup returns CDR1 LGHNT and CDR2 FRNRAP. The DNA for the CDR3 is TGTGCTAGTGGTTTGGGCGTGGGGGGTTACACTGAAGCTTTCTTT. This gives the protein CASGLGVGGYTEAFF. Full variable domain (missing parts from reference TRBV12-5 and TRBJ1-1): DARVTQTPRHKVTEMGQEVTMRCQPILGHNTVFWYRQTMMQGLELLAYFRNRAPLDDSGMPKDRFSAEMPDATLATLKIQPSEPRDSAVYFCASGLGVGGYTEAFFGQGTRLTVV.

The gene calls are TRBV5-6 and TRBJ2-1; 7 nucleotides align to TRBD2. Germline trimming cut 2 bases from V and 0 bases from J; bases unmatched to any gene: 5. Germline V gives CDR1 SGHDT, CDR2 YYEEEE. The CDR3 covers 16 residues. CDR3 loop: CASSFFGGSSYNEQFF. The CDR3 DNA reads as TGTGCCAGCAGCTTCTTCGGGGGGAGCTCCTACAATGAGCAGTTCTTC. Using reference TRBV5-6 and TRBJ2-1 for the parts outside the CDR3, the full variable domain is DAGVTQSPTHLIKTRGQQVTLRCSPKSGHDTVSWYQQALGQGPQFIFQYYEEEERQRGNFPDRFSGHQFPNYSSELNVNALLLGDSALYLCASSFFGGSSYNEQFFGPGTRLTVL.

This clonotype appeared a single time. A much larger clonotype is one base distant, so this may be a read error. The chain recombines TRBV11-2 with TRBJ2-7; D may be TRBD1 or TRBD2 (6 bases each). V was shortened by 4 bases and J by 2 bases, with 18 bases between the two germline ends. The CDR3 is 16 amino acids. Per the germline V gene, CDR1 is SGHAT and CDR2 is FQNNGV. The CDR3 sequence is CASSSVLSGDTYEQYF. CDR3 bases: TGTGCCAGCAGCTCAGTCCTTTCGGGGGACACCTACGAGCAGTACTTC.

This clonotype showed up just a few times. J is TRBJ2-1 and V is TRBV15; no firm D call. V gave up 3 bases and J gave up 8 bases, with 8 bases separating them. This CDR3 is 12 amino acids long. Germline CDR1 reads LNHNV; CDR2 reads YYDKDF (reference sequence). CDR3 DNA sequence: TGTGCCACCAGCAGCCTTAGAGATGAGCAGTTCTTC. Encoded protein: CATSSLRDEQFF.

The chain has TRBV6-2 or TRBV6-3 and TRBJ2-5; no reliable D call. Between the trimmed V and J ends, which lost 6 bases and 8 bases, there was a span of 13 bases. The CDR3 has 12 residues. Germline V lookup: CDR1 MNHEY, CDR2 SVGEGT. Written as DNA, the CDR3 is TGTGCCAGCAGCTCTAACCCTACCACCCAGTACTTC. Translated: CASSSNPTTQYF.

This clonotype has at least ten counts. The chain has TRBV18 and TRBJ2-7, with D perhaps TRBD1 (6 bases). The V gene lost 3 bases and the J gene lost 5 bases, with 8 bases spanning the gap. The CDR3 is made up of 12 amino acids. CDR1 is KGHSH and CDR2 is LQKENI in the germline V gene. This CDR3 is CASSPRQDEQYF. For the CDR3, the DNA is TGTGCCAGCTCACCGCGACAGGACGAGCAGTACTTC. Using reference TRBV18 and TRBJ2-7 for the parts outside the CDR3, the full variable domain is NAGVMQNPRHLVRRRGQEARLRCSPMKGHSHVYWYRQLPEEGLKFMVYLQKENIIDESGMPKERFSAEFPKEGPSILRIQQVVRGDSAAYFCASSPRQDEQYFGPGTRLTVT.

This clonotype was recorded many times. The chain is built from TRBV12-3 or TRBV12-4 and TRBJ2-7, with 9 nucleotides matching TRBD2. The CDR3 is 13 amino acids. V gave up 4 bases and J gave up 9 bases; unmatched junction bases: 7. The CDR3 loop reads CASSSGTSLRQYF. The CDR3 coding sequence is TGTGCCAGCAGTTCCGGGACTAGCCTTAGGCAGTACTTC.

V usage is TRBV20-1 and J usage is TRBJ1-6, with D hard to call. This CDR3 has 13 amino acids. V lost 5 bases and J 6 bases, leaving 11 bases between the germline ends. Germline V lookup: CDR1 DFQATT, CDR2 SNEGSKA (reference sequence). Here the CDR3 DNA reads TGCAGTGCTCAAGGACCCGTTAATTCACCCCTCCACTTT. It specifies CSAQGPVNSPLHF.